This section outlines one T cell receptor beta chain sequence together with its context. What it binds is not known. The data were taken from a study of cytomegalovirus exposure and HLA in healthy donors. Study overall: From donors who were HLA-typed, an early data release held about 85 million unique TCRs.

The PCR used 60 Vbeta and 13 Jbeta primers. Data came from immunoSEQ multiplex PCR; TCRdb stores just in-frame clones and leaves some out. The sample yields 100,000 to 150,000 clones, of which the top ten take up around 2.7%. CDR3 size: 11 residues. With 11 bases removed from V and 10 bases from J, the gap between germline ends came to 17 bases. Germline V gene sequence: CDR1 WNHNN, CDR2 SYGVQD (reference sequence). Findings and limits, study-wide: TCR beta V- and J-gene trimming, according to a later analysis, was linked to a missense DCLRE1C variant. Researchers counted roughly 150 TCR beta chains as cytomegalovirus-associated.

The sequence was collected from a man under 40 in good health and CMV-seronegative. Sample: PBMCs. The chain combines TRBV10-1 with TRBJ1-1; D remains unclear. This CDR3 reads CALPGKGTAFF. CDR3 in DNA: TGCGCCCTGCCGGGGAAGGGTACAGCTTTCTTT.